The sequence of this TCR beta chain was determined in a study of CD8 T cells in ankylosing spondylitis (dated by TCRdb to 2015 to 2018). Some background on the complete study: T cell receptor beta repertoires were profiled in healthy donors and ankylosing spondylitis patients so that disease-linked TCR variants could be found. In total, the full study cohort was made up of some 100 healthy donors and 25 to 30 ankylosing spondylitis patients. Peripheral blood was sampled, and synovial fluid was additionally collected from ankylosing spondylitis patients.

TCRdb lists the instrument as Illumina HiSeq 2500. TCR beta libraries were prepared by quantitative 5'-RACE with molecular barcodes. The paper's data handling went like this. A new computational method based on a probabilistic model of VDJ rearrangement was used to identify disease-linked TCR variants. The raw public data were reprocessed by TCRdb itself: fastp quality trimming at Q25, MiXCR clonotype calling, in-frame beta chains only. Every CDR3 protein is listed once, alongside the most common genes and DNA of its rows. These V and J calls derive from TCRdb rather than the authors' analysis. Here the sample has some 270,000 distinct CDR3 sequences; about 30% occur a single time. Clones ranked in the top ten supply around 4.4% of the sample. Beyond this particular receptor, the publication reports: The disease-linked clones were reported as significantly enriched in matched synovial fluid samples from ankylosing spondylitis patients. Blood from ankylosing spondylitis patients appeared to be characterized by a TCR beta motif composed of roughly 8 highly homologous amino acid variants. Some motif variants were previously reported in synovial fluid and blood of reactive arthritis patients, suggesting common disease-initiation mechanisms. The disease-linked clones had a CD8+ phenotype and were found at relatively low frequencies in peripheral blood.

Reading the germline V gene (reference sequence) gives CDR1 LNHDA and CDR2 SQIVND. V is shortened by 7 bases, J by 1 base, and the region joining them spans 14 bases. Reading from cysteine to phenylalanine, the CDR3 counts 15 amino acids. The retained sequence is limited to the CDR3, 45 bases, with the frame set at the first base. As for this clonotype: Its antigen is not yet known. The input lacks base qualities; no much larger clone sits a single base away.

What was sequenced was blood, either unsorted or a sorted T cell fraction (not recorded which). The sequence was collected from a male donor with ankylosing spondylitis or in good health (not recorded which). The V and J segments used are TRBV19 and TRBJ1-5, and possibly TRBD1, on 5 matching bases. The nucleotide sequence is given as TGTGCCAGTACCTCAGGCGGGGGAAGCAATCAGCCCCAGCATTTT. Translated, this is CASTSGGGSNQPQHF.